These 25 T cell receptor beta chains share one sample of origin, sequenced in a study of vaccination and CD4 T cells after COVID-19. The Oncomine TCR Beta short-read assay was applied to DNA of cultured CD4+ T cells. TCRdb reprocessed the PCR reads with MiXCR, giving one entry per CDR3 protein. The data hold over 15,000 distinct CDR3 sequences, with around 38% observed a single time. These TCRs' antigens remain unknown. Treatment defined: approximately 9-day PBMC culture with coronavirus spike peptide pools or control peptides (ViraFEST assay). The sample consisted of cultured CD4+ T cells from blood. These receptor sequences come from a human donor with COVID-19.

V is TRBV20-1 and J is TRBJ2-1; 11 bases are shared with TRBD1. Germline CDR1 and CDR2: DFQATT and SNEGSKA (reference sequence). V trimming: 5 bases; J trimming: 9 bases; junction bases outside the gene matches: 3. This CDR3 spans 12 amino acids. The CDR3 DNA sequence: TGCAGTGCTGGACAGGGGGCGGCTGAGCAGTTCTTC. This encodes CSAGQGAAEQFF.

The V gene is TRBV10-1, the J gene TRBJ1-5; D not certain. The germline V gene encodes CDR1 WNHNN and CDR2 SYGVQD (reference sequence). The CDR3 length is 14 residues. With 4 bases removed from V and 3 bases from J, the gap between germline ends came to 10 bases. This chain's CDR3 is CASSVAGNNQPQHF. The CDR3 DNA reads TGCGCCAGCAGTGTGGCTGGGAACAATCAGCCCCAGCATTTT.

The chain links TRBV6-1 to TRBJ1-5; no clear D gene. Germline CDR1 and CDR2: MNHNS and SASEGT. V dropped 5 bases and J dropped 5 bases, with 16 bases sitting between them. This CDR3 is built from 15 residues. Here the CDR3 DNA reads TGTGCCAGCAGTCCTCCACCATGGGCGGATCAGCCCCAGCATTTT. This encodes CASSPPPWADQPQHF.

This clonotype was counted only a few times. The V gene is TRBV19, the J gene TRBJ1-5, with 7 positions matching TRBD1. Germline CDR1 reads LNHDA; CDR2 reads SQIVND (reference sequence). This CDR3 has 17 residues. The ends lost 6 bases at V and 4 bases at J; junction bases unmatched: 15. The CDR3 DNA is TGTGCCAGTAGACCTTCCGAGATGGGACAGAGAAATCAGCCCCAGCATTTT. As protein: CASRPSEMGQRNQPQHF.

The CDR3 protein is CASSITGFSAPGANVLTF. DNA of the CDR3: TGTGCCAGCAGCATCACAGGGTTTTCTGCCCCTGGGGCCAACGTCCTGACTTTC. The chain joins TRBV11-3 to TRBJ2-6; weak D call: TRBD1 (6 bases). From germline, CDR1 is SGHNT and CDR2 YENEEA. V was shortened by 5 bases and J by 2 bases, with 19 bases between the two germline ends. CDR3 length: 18 amino acids.

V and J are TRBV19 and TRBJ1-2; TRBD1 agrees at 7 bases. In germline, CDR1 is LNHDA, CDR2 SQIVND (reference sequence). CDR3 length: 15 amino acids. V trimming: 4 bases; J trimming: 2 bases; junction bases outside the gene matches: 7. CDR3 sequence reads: CASSTAQQGNYGYTF. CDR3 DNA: TGTGCCAGTAGTACCGCTCAACAGGGGAACTATGGCTACACCTTC. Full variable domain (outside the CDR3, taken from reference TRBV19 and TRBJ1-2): DGGITQSPKYLFRKEGQNVTLSCEQNLNHDAMYWYRQDPGQGLRLIYYSQIVNDFQKGDIAEGYSVSREKKESFPLTVTSAQKNPTAFYLCASSTAQQGNYGYTFGSGTRLTVV.

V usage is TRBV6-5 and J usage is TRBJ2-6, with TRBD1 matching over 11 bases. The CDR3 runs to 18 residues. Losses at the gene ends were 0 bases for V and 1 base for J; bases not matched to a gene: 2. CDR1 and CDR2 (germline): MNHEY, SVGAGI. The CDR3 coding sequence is TGTGCCAGCAGTTACTCCGGGACAGGGGGATCTGGGGCCAACGTCCTGACTTTC. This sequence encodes CASSYSGTGGSGANVLTF.

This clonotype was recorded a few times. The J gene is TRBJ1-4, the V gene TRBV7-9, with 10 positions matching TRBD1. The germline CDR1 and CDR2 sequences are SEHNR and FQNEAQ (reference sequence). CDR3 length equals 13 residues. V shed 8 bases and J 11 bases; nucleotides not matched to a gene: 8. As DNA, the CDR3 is TGTGCCAGCGGGACAGGGGTCGACGTGAAACTGTTTTTT. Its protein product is CASGTGVDVKLFF.

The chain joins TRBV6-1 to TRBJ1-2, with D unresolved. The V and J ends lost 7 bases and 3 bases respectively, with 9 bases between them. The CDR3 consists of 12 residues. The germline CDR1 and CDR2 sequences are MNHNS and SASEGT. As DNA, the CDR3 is TGTGCCAGCATGGCAGAGCACTATGGCTACACCTTC. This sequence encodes CASMAEHYGYTF.

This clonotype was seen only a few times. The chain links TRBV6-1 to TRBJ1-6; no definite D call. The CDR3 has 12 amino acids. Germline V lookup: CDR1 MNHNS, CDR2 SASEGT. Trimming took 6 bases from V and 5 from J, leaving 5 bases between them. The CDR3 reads CASRADNSPLHF. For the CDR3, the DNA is TGTGCCAGCAGGGCAGATAATTCACCCCTCCACTTT.

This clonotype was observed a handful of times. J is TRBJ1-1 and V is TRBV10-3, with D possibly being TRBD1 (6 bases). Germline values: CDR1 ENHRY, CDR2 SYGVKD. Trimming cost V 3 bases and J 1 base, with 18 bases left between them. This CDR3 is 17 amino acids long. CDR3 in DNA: TGTGCCATCAGTGACCCATTTTTACCGGGACAGAACACTGAAGCTTTCTTT. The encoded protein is CAISDPFLPGQNTEAFF.

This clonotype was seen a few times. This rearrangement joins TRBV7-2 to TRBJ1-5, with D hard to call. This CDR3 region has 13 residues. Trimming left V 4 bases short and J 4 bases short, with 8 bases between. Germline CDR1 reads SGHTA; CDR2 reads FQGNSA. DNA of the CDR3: TGTGCCAGCAGCTCTGGACCGAATCAGCCCCAGCATTTT. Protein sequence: CASSSGPNQPQHF. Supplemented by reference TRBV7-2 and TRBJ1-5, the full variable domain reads GAGVSQSPSNKVTEKGKDVELRCDPISGHTALYWYRQSLGQGLEFLIYFQGNSAPDKSGLPSDRFSAERTGGSVSTLTIQRTQQEDSAVYLCASSSGPNQPQHFGDGTRLSIL.

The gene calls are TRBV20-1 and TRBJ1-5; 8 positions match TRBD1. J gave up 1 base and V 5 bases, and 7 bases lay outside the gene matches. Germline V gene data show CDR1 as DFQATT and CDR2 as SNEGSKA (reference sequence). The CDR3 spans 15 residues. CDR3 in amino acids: CSASRQGTSNQPQHF. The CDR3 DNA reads TGCAGTGCTTCCCGACAGGGGACGAGCAATCAGCCCCAGCATTTT.

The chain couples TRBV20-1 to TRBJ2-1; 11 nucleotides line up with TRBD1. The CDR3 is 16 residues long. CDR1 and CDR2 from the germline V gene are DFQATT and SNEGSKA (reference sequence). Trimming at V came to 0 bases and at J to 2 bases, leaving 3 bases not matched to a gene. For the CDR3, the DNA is TGCAGTGCTAGAGATCGGGGACAGGGGGCCTACAATGAGCAGTTCTTC. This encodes CSARDRGQGAYNEQFF.

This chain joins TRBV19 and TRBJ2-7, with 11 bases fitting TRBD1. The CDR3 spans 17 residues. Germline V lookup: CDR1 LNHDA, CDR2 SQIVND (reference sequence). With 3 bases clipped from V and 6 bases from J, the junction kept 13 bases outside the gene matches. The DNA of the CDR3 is TGTGCCAGTAGTATCGGACAGGGGGCGAACCTCCCCTTCGAGCAGTACTTC. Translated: CASSIGQGANLPFEQYF. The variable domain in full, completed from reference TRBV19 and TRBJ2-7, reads DGGITQSPKYLFRKEGQNVTLSCEQNLNHDAMYWYRQDPGQGLRLIYYSQIVNDFQKGDIAEGYSVSREKKESFPLTVTSAQKNPTAFYLCASSIGQGANLPFEQYFGPGTRLTVT.

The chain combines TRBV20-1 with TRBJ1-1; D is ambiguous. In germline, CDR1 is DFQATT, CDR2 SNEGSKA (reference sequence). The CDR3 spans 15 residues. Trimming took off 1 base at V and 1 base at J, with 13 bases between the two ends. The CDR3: CSARGRTDSNTEAFF. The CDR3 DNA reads TGCAGTGCTAGAGGGCGGACCGACTCGAACACTGAAGCTTTCTTT.

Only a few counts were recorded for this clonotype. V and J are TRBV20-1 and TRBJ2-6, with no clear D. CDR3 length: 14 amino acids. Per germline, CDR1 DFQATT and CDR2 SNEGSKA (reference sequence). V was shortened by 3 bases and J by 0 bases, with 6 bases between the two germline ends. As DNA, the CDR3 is TGCAGTGCTAGCGCCTTCTCTGGGGCCAACGTCCTGACTTTC. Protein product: CSASAFSGANVLTF.

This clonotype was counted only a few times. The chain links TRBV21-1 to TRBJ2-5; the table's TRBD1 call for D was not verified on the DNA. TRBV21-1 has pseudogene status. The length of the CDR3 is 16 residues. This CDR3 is CASSNRQGAPQETQYF. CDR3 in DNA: TGTGCCAGCAGCAACCGACAGGGGGCTCCCCAAGAGACCCAGTACTTC.

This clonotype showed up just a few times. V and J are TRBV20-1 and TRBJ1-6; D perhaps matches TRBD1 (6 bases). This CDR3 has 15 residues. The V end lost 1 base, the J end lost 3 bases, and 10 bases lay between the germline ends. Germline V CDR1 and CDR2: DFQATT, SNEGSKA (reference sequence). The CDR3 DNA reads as TGCAGTGCTAGAGTATCAGGGGACTATAATTCACCCCTCCACTTT. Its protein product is CSARVSGDYNSPLHF.

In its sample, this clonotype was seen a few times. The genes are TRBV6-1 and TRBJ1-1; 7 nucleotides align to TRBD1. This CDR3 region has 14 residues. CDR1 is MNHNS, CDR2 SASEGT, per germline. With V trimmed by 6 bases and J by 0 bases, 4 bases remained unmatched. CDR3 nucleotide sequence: TGTGCCAGCAGAACAGGGGCAATGAACACTGAAGCTTTCTTT. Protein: CASRTGAMNTEAFF.

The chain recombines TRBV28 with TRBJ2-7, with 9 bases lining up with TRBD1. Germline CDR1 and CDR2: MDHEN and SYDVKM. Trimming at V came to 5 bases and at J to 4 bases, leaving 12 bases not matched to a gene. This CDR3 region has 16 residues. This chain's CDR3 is CASSPPGQGQGYEQYF. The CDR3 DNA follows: TGTGCCAGCAGTCCCCCGGGACAGGGACAAGGGTACGAGCAGTACTTC.

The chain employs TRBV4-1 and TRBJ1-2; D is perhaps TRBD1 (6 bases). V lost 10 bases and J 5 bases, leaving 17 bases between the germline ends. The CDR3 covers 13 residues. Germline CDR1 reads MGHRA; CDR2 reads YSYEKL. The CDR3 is CATKDSRTYGYTF. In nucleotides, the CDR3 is TGCGCCACCAAGGACAGCCGTACATATGGCTACACCTTC.

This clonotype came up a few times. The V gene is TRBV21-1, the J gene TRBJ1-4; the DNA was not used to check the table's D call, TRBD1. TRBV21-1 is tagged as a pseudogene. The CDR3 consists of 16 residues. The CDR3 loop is CASSKAPLGGHEKLFF. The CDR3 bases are TGTGCCAGCAGCAAAGCCCCTCTGGGGGGGCATGAAAAACTGTTTTTT.

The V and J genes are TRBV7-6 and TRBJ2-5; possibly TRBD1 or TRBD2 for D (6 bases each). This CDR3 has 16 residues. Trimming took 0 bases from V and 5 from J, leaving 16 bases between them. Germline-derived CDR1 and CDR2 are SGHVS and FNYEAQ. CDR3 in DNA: TGTGCCAGCAGCTTAGCTTCGGGGGCGTTAATTGAGACCCAGTACTTC. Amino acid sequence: CASSLASGALIETQYF.

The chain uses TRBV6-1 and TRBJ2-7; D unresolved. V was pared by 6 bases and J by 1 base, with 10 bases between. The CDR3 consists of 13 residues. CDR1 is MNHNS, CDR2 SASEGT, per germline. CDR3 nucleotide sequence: TGTGCCAGCAGGCCTAGAGGTTCCTACGAGCAGTACTTC. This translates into CASRPRGSYEQYF.